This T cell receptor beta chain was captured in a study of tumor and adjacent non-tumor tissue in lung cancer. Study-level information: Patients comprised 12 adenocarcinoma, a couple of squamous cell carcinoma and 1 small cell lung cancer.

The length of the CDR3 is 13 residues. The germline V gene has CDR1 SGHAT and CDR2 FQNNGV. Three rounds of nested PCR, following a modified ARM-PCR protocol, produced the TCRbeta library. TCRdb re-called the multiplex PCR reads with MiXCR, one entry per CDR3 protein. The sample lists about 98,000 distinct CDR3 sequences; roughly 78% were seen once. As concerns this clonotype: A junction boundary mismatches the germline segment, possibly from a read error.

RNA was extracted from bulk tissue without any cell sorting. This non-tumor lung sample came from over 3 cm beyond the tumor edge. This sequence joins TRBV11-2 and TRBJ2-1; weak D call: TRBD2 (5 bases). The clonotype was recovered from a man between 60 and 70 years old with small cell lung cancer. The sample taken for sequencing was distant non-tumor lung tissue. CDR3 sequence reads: CSSSLEVAGLKIF. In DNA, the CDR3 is TGTAGCAGCAGCTTAGAGGTGGCGGGTCTAAAGATCTTC.